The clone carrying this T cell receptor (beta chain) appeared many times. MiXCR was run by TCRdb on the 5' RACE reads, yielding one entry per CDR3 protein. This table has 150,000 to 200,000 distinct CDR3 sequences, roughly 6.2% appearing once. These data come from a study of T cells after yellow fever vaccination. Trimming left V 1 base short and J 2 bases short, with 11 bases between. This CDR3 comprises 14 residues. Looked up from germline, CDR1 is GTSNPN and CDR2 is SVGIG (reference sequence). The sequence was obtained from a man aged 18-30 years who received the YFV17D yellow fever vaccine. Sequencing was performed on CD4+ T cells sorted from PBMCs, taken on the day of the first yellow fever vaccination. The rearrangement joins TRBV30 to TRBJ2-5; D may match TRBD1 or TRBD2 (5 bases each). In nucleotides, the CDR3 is TGTGCCTGGAGTGAGTCCTGGGGGCAAGAGACCCAGTACTTC. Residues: CAWSESWGQETQYF.